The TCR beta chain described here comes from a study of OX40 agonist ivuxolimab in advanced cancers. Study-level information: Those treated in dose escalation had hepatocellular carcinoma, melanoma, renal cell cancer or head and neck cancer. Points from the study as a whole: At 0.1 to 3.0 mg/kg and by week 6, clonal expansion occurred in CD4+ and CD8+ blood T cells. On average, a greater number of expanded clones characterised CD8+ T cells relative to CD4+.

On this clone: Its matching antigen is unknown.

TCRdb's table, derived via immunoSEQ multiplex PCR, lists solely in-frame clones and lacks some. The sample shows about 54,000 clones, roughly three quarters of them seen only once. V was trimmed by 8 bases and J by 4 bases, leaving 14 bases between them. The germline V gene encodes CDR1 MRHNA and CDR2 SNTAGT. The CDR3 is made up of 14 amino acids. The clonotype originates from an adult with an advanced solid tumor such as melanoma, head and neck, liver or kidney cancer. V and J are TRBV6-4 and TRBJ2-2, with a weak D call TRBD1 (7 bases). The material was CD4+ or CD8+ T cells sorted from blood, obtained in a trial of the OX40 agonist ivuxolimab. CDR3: CASSTGEVTGELFF. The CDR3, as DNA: TGTGCCAGCTCTACAGGGGAGGTCACCGGGGAGCTGTTTTTT.